These T cell receptor beta chains were read from a single sample in a study of preoperative IRX-2 immunotherapy in early breast cancer. The table came from immunoSEQ multiplex PCR; TCRdb's copy has only in-frame clones and leaves some out. The sample contains fewer than 70,000 clones, around 94% of which appear only once. Sampling was carried out from a patient treated with IRX-2 immunotherapy. All receptors come from a human donor with breast cancer. The CDR3 runs from the conserved cysteine through the conserved F or W. The order of the fields is CDR3 length, J gene, V gene, clone size, D gene, CDR3 protein, CDR3 DNA. A D gene is named only where the DNA matches it firmly. Some rows have no size entry. The others give once, few or many, or a class for an expanded clone.

CDR3 length: 17
J gene: TRBJ1-1
V gene: TRBV6-4
clone size: -
D gene: -
CDR3 protein: CASSDFRAGVLNTEAFF
CDR3 DNA: TGTGCCAGCAGTGACTTCAGGGCAGGGGTTCTGAACACTGAAGCTTTCTTT

CDR3 length: 13
J gene: TRBJ2-5
V gene: TRBV19
clone size: -
D gene: -
CDR3 protein: CASSIGTQETQYF
CDR3 DNA: TGTGCCAGTAGTATAGGCACCCAAGAGACCCAGTACTTC

CDR3 length: 16
J gene: TRBJ2-1
V gene: TRBV2
clone size: -
D gene: -
CDR3 protein: CASSDFFGRASDEQFF
CDR3 DNA: TGTGCCAGCAGTGATTTTTTTGGCAGGGCCAGCGATGAGCAGTTCTTC

CDR3 length: 16
J gene: TRBJ2-2
V gene: TRBV5-4
clone size: -
D gene: TRBD2
CDR3 protein: CASRMGTSGITGELFF
CDR3 DNA: TGTGCCAGCAGAATGGGGACTAGCGGGATAACTGGGGAGCTGTTTTTT

CDR3 length: 16
J gene: TRBJ2-3
V gene: TRBV6-1
clone size: few
D gene: TRBD2
CDR3 protein: CASSGFSGGGTDTQYF
CDR3 DNA: TGTGCCAGCAGTGGATTTAGCGGGGGGGGCACAGATACGCAGTATTTT

CDR3 length: 15
J gene: TRBJ2-7
V gene: TRBV7-2
clone size: -
D gene: TRBD2
CDR3 protein: CASSLVRGRANEQYF
CDR3 DNA: TGTGCCAGCAGCTTAGTCCGCGGGAGGGCTAATGAGCAGTACTTC

CDR3 length: 17
J gene: TRBJ2-7
V gene: TRBV12-5
clone size: once
D gene: -
CDR3 protein: CASGLARGQGGSYEQYF
CDR3 DNA: TGTGCTAGTGGTTTGGCAAGGGGGCAGGGAGGCTCCTACGAGCAGTACTTC

CDR3 length: 15
J gene: TRBJ1-2
V gene: TRBV7-2
clone size: -
D gene: TRBD1
CDR3 protein: CASSSGQLVPYGYTF
CDR3 DNA: TGTGCCAGCAGCTCGGGACAGCTCGTACCCTATGGCTACACCTTC

CDR3 length: 14
J gene: TRBJ1-5
V gene: TRBV5-1
clone size: -
D gene: -
CDR3 protein: CASSLHADNQPQHF
CDR3 DNA: TGCGCCAGCAGCTTGCACGCGGATAATCAGCCCCAGCATTTT

CDR3 length: 13
J gene: TRBJ2-4
V gene: TRBV5-5
clone size: -
D gene: -
CDR3 protein: CASSLGPREVQYF
CDR3 DNA: TGTGCCAGCAGCTTGGGGCCCCGAGAAGTTCAGTACTTC

CDR3 length: 20
J gene: TRBJ2-2
V gene: TRBV5-1
clone size: once
D gene: -
CDR3 protein: CASSEVGIISAGTNTGELFF
CDR3 DNA: TGCGCCAGCAGCGAGGTAGGAATCATCTCGGCGGGGACGAACACCGGGGAGCTGTTTTTT

CDR3 length: 12
J gene: TRBJ2-3
V gene: TRBV30
clone size: -
D gene: -
CDR3 protein: CAWGDLTDTQYF
CDR3 DNA: TGTGCCTGGGGGGACCTCACAGATACGCAGTATTTT

CDR3 length: 14
J gene: TRBJ2-7
V gene: TRBV28
clone size: -
D gene: -
CDR3 protein: CASSPVYGSYEQYF
CDR3 DNA: TGTGCCAGCAGTCCGGTCTACGGGTCCTACGAGCAGTACTTC

CDR3 length: 15
J gene: TRBJ1-2
V gene: TRBV5-1
clone size: -
D gene: -
CDR3 protein: CASSLEWGGSGGYTF
CDR3 DNA: TGCGCCAGCAGCTTGGAATGGGGGGGGTCTGGTGGCTACACCTTC

CDR3 length: 14
J gene: TRBJ1-5
V gene: TRBV4-3
clone size: -
D gene: -
CDR3 protein: CASSQDGSNQPQHF
CDR3 DNA: TGCGCCAGCAGCCAAGATGGGAGCAATCAGCCCCAGCATTTT

CDR3 length: 12
J gene: TRBJ2-1
V gene: TRBV1
clone size: -
D gene: -
CDR3 protein: CTSSPEGNEQFF
CDR3 DNA: TGCACCAGCAGCCCAGAGGGGAATGAGCAGTTCTTC

CDR3 length: 15
J gene: TRBJ1-1
V gene: TRBV7-6
clone size: -
D gene: -
CDR3 protein: CASSSYRDGNTEAFF
CDR3 DNA: TGTGCCAGCAGCTCTTACAGGGATGGGAACACTGAAGCTTTCTTT

CDR3 length: 15
J gene: TRBJ2-7
V gene: TRBV7-9
clone size: -
D gene: -
CDR3 protein: CASSSPPGYQYEQYF
CDR3 DNA: TGTGCCAGCAGTTCCCCTCCGGGATACCAGTACGAGCAGTACTTC

CDR3 length: 16
J gene: TRBJ1-2
V gene: TRBV28
clone size: -
D gene: TRBD1
CDR3 protein: CASSSVPGQRYYGYTF
CDR3 DNA: TGTGCCAGCAGTTCCGTCCCGGGACAGCGTTACTATGGCTACACCTTC

CDR3 length: 12
J gene: TRBJ2-1
V gene: TRBV29-1
clone size: -
D gene: TRBD1
CDR3 protein: CSVDRGLAEQFF
CDR3 DNA: TGCAGCGTAGACAGGGGGCTGGCTGAGCAGTTCTTC